This T cell receptor beta chain was recovered during a study of CD8 T cells in Susac syndrome. In the study overall: There were Susac syndrome patients who were therapy-naive at blood draw, others on corticosteroids, and others on intravenous immunoglobulin alone.

Germline CDR1 and CDR2: SGHTA and FQGNSA. The CDR3 loop spans 16 amino acids. With 0 bases clipped from V and 8 bases from J, the junction kept 5 bases outside the gene matches. Patients having Susac syndrome satisfied recently defined diagnostic criteria for definite or probable disease. Negative magnetic isolation gave CD8+ and CD4+ cells; FACS enriched CD8+ TEMRA. RNA, at roughly 0.45 to 1 ug, was reverse transcribed with random hexamers. Amplification of TCR beta CDR3 by immunoSEQ multiplex PCR spanned 54 Vbeta and 13 Jbeta. Each CDR3 protein is one row after TCRdb ran MiXCR on the immunoSEQ multiplex PCR reads. The data contain under 200,000 distinct CDR3 sequences, about 91% of them singletons.

The chain carries TRBV7-2 and TRBJ2-1; TRBD2 agrees at 12 bases. The specimen was CD4+ T cells from PBMCs. The receptor comes from a human donor with Susac syndrome. CDR3 protein: CASSLAASGGADEQFF. DNA of the CDR3: TGTGCCAGCAGCTTAGCAGCTAGCGGGGGGGCCGATGAGCAGTTCTTC.